The 14 T cell receptor beta chains presented below share a single source sample, sequenced in a study of T cells in Graves' hyperthyroidism and ophthalmopathy. Using RNA transcripts as the source, TCR beta CDR3 regions were amplified. HTBI primers were used for first-round RT-PCR of the TCR CDR3. TCRdb itself ran the multiplex PCR reads through MiXCR, one entry per CDR3 protein. The table lists roughly 500,000 distinct CDR3 sequences, around a quarter of them singletons, with around 11% in the top ten. The sequenced sample was blood. Receptors were obtained from a woman aged 25-40 years with Graves' ophthalmopathy.

This clonotype was observed many times. The gene calls are TRBV10-3 and TRBJ1-1; 8 bases line up with TRBD1. Losses at the gene ends were 6 bases for V and 1 base for J; bases not matched to a gene: 1. From germline, CDR1 is ENHRY and CDR2 SYGVKD. The CDR3 is 13 residues long. The CDR3 region has the DNA TGTGCCATCAGGGGGACAGGGAACACTGAAGCTTTCTTT. It is translated as CAIRGTGNTEAFF.

This clonotype was seen at least ten times. The chain couples TRBV2 to TRBJ2-7, with D perhaps being TRBD1 or TRBD2 (5 bases each). Germline V lookup: CDR1 SNHLY, CDR2 FYNNEI. With 2 bases removed from V and 1 base from J, the gap between germline ends came to 12 bases. The CDR3 consists of 15 residues. CDR3 region: CASSENRDASYEQYF. The CDR3 nucleotides read TGTGCCAGCAGTGAAAACCGGGACGCGTCCTACGAGCAGTACTTC. Based on the CDR3 plus reference TRBV2 and TRBJ2-7, the full variable domain is EPEVTQTPSHQVTQMGQEVILRCVPISNHLYFYWYRQILGQKVEFLVSFYNNEISEKSEIFDDQFSVERPDGSNFTLKIRSTKLEDSAMYFCASSENRDASYEQYFGPGTRLTVT.

The sample holds a few counts of this clonotype. This chain joins TRBV6-1 and TRBJ1-3; D is uncertain. Deletions cut 8 bases from V and 0 bases from J, with 11 bases between. Germline CDR1 MNHNS, CDR2 SASEGT. This CDR3 has 14 residues. The CDR3 DNA sequence: TGTGCCAGCTCTGAGAAGAGCTCTGGAAACACCATATATTTT. This encodes CASSEKSSGNTIYF.

This clonotype was seen a few times. The chain links TRBV12-3 or TRBV12-4 to TRBJ2-7; 7 bases line up with TRBD1. There are 13 residues in the CDR3. V shed 5 bases and J 3 bases; nucleotides not matched to a gene: 4. The CDR3 is CASSIQGFYEQYF. In nucleotides, the CDR3 is TGTGCCAGCAGTATACAGGGGTTCTACGAGCAGTACTTC.

This clonotype occurred many times. This rearrangement joins TRBV27 to TRBJ2-7, with a weak D call TRBD1 (6 bases). Per the germline V gene, CDR1 is MNHEY and CDR2 is SMNVEV (reference sequence). The length of the CDR3 is 13 residues. Between the trimmed V and J ends, which lost 11 bases and 2 bases, there was a span of 16 bases. The CDR3 DNA sequence: TGTGCCTCCGCGGGCAGGGGACCCTACGAGCAGTACTTC. Encoded protein: CASAGRGPYEQYF.

The rearrangement links TRBV28 to TRBJ1-1; no clear D gene. This CDR3 spans 13 amino acids. Trimming took 4 bases from V and 7 from J, leaving 13 bases between them. CDR1 MDHEN and CDR2 SYDVKM come from the germline V gene. For the CDR3, the DNA is TGTGCCAGCAGTTCCGGACGGAGAGTTGAAGCTTTCTTT. It translates to CASSSGRRVEAFF.

At least ten counts were recorded for this clonotype. The chain recombines TRBV6-1 with TRBJ1-2; 7 nucleotides align to TRBD1. Trimming took 9 bases from V and 3 from J; bases not matched to a gene: 7. This CDR3 has 13 residues. Germline V lookup: CDR1 MNHNS, CDR2 SASEGT. The CDR3 loop is CASSQGTYYGYTF. The DNA of the CDR3 is TGTGCCAGTTCACAGGGGACTTACTATGGCTACACCTTC.

This clonotype was detected many times. The V gene is TRBV7-9, the J gene TRBJ2-7; D gene unclear. In germline, CDR1 is SEHNR, CDR2 FQNEAQ (reference sequence). The CDR3 is made up of 13 amino acids. With 5 bases removed from V and 5 bases from J, the gap between germline ends came to 13 bases. The CDR3 here is CASSPRAANEQYF. In DNA, the CDR3 is TGTGCCAGCAGCCCAAGGGCGGCAAACGAGCAGTACTTC.

This clonotype was observed many times. The chain employs TRBV12-3 or TRBV12-4 and TRBJ2-2; the D call may be TRBD1 or TRBD2 (5 bases each). V lost 7 bases and J lost 9, with 15 bases in between. This CDR3 is 13 amino acids long. CDR3 nucleotides: TGTGCCAGCAAAGGGACCGGGACGAGGGAGCTGTTTTTT. Protein sequence: CASKGTGTRELFF.

V and J are TRBV6-2 or TRBV6-3 and TRBJ1-5; D possibly corresponds to TRBD1 (6 bases). The CDR3 covers 15 residues. V gave up 4 bases and J gave up 3 bases, with 13 bases separating them. Per the germline V gene, CDR1 is MNHEY and CDR2 is SVGEGT. CDR3 nucleotide sequence: TGTGCCAGCAGTTCCCCCCGACAGGTCAATCAGCCCCAGCATTTT. Its translation is CASSSPRQVNQPQHF.

J is TRBJ2-5 and V is TRBV20-1; D might be TRBD1 (5 bases). This CDR3 region has 13 residues. Trimming removed 2 bases from V and 1 base from J, with 8 bases in between. Per germline, CDR1 DFQATT and CDR2 SNEGSKA (reference sequence). For the CDR3, the DNA is TGCAGTGCTAGACAGGGATTCCAAGAGACCCAGTACTTC. Translated: CSARQGFQETQYF.

This clonotype was seen many times. The rearrangement links TRBV20-1 to TRBJ2-7; D might be TRBD1 or TRBD2, each matching 5 bases. Trimming stripped 3 bases from V and 4 bases from J, with 19 bases between. Germline V gene lookup returns CDR1 DFQATT and CDR2 SNEGSKA (reference sequence). The CDR3 covers 15 residues. The CDR3 protein is CSASPGTPQGYEQYF. The CDR3 DNA is TGCAGTGCTAGTCCGGGGACCCCCCAAGGGTACGAGCAGTACTTC.

This clonotype was found many times. The V gene is TRBV7-2, the J gene TRBJ2-7; TRBD2 matches 7 bases. The V segment lost 7 bases and the J segment 3 bases; nucleotides outside the gene matches: 12. CDR3 length equals 15 residues. Germline assignment: CDR1 SGHTA and CDR2 FQGNSA. Here the CDR3 reads CASTTSVGGDYEQYF. The CDR3 DNA sequence: TGTGCCAGCACCACCTCGGTGGGGGGGGACTACGAGCAGTACTTC.

The table lists this clonotype with many counts. The V and J genes are TRBV6-5 and TRBJ1-1; possibly TRBD1 for D (5 bases). Per germline, CDR1 MNHEY and CDR2 SVGAGI. There are 14 residues in the CDR3. Trimming shortened V by 0 bases and J by 8 bases, and 13 bases separated the two germline ends. In DNA, the CDR3 is TGTGCCAGCAGTTACTCCATGGACGGGGGGGAAGCTTTCTTT. It encodes CASSYSMDGGEAFF.